Sequencing of this T cell receptor beta chain was carried out in a study of blood T cell repertoires in COVID-19. At the level of the study: Samples of COVID-19 (acute and convalescent) were obtained from the United States, Italy and Spain. Nucleic acid was either cDNA or gDNA, and it came from T cells, B-cell-depleted T cells, or PBMCs.

This CDR3 spans 15 amino acids. Per the germline V gene, CDR1 is LNHDA and CDR2 is SQIVND (reference sequence). V lost 3 bases and J 2 bases, leaving 14 bases between the germline ends. Original processing methods: Researchers report that nucleated cell counts were estimated from reference gene primer amplification. Method: immunoSEQ multiplex PCR; TCRdb's copy keeps in-frame clones and lacks some. The DNA gave D and trimming, while V, J and clone size come from that table. The sample lists roughly 250,000 clones; around 89% were seen once. The specimen was peripheral blood. The receptor comes from a man aged 60 to 75 who had recovered from COVID-19. The chain couples TRBV19 to TRBJ2-7; D may be TRBD2 (5 bases). The CDR3 sequence is CASSMDFLKPYEQYF. The CDR3 DNA reads TGTGCCAGTAGTATGGACTTCCTCAAGCCCTACGAGCAGTACTTC. The variable domain in full, with the rest retrieved from reference TRBV19 and TRBJ2-7, is DGGITQSPKYLFRKEGQNVTLSCEQNLNHDAMYWYRQDPGQGLRLIYYSQIVNDFQKGDIAEGYSVSREKKESFPLTVTSAQKNPTAFYLCASSMDFLKPYEQYFGPGTRLTVT.